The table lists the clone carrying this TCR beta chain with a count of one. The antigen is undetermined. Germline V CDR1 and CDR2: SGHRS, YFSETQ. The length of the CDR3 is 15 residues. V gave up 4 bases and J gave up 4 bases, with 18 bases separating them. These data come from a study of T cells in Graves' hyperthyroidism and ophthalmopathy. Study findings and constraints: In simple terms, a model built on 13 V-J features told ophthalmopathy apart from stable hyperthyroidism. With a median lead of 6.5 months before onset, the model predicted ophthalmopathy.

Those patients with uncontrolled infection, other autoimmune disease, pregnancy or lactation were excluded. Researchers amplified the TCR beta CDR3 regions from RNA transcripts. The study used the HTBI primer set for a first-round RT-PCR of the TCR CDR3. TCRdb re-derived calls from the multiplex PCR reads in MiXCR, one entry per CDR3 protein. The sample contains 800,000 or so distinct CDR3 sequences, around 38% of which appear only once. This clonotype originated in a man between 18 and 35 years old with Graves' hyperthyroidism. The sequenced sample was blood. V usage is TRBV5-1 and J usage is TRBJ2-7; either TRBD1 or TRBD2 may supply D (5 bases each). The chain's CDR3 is CASSQVPGRVYEQYF. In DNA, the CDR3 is TGCGCCAGCAGCCAGGTCCCAGGGCGGGTATACGAGCAGTACTTC.